A single sample gave rise to the 27 T cell receptor beta chains below, sequenced in a study of monozygotic twins with inflammatory bowel disease. No DNA is given; TCRdb re-called the 5' RACE reads and lists each CDR3 protein once. The repertoire table contains about 170,000 distinct CDR3 sequences. Specimen: blood. The source is a human donor with ulcerative colitis or Crohn's disease, or a healthy co-twin of an affected twin (not recorded which).

The J gene is TRBJ2-3, the V gene TRBV4-2; without DNA, the TCRdb call of TRBD2 cannot be checked. CDR1 and CDR2 from the germline V gene are LGHNA and YNFKEQ. CDR3 length: 20 amino acids. The CDR3 is CASSQDTRASGRAWTDTQYF.

The chain employs TRBV12-3 or TRBV12-4 and TRBJ1-2; the TCRdb call, TRBD1, lacks DNA for checking. The CDR3 runs 13 residues. CDR3 residues: CASSPDRGLGYTF.

The chain combines TRBV6-1 with TRBJ2-1; there is no DNA to check the TCRdb D call of TRBD2. CDR1 MNHNS and CDR2 SASEGT come from the germline V gene. This CDR3 has 15 amino acids. The CDR3 loop reads CATEKRTRWFNEQFF.

The V and J genes are TRBV18 and TRBJ1-5; there is no DNA to check the TCRdb D call of TRBD1. The CDR3 sequence is 17 residues long. Germline CDR1 KGHSH, CDR2 LQKENI. The CDR3 spells CASSPGGGTYSNQPQHF.

The chain couples TRBV4-1 to TRBJ2-4; the D call of TRBD1 rests on TCRdb alone, since no DNA is present to check it. Germline V gene lookup returns CDR1 MGHRA and CDR2 YSYEKL. The CDR3 loop spans 14 amino acids. The CDR3 loop is CASSQPGQGNIQYF.

The J gene is TRBJ2-1, the V gene TRBV6-4; TCRdb designates TRBD2, a call that cannot be tested without DNA. The length of the CDR3 is 16 residues. Germline V lookup: CDR1 MRHNA, CDR2 SNTAGT. CDR3: CASSEYDSGSYNEQFF.

This chain joins TRBV10-3 and TRBJ2-3. Germline-derived CDR1 and CDR2 are ENHRY and SYGVKD. The CDR3 contains 12 residues. The CDR3 loop reads CAISLNTDTQYF.

This chain connects TRBV9 to TRBJ2-1; TCRdb indicates TRBD2, and absent DNA this call remains unverified. This CDR3 has 16 residues. Germline loops: CDR1 SGDLS, CDR2 YYNGEE. The CDR3 loop reads CASSEKTSTTSNEQFF.

The chain links TRBV7-9 to TRBJ1-6; TCRdb selects TRBD1, and the lack of DNA leaves this call unchecked. The germline V gene has CDR1 SEHNR and CDR2 FQNEAQ (reference sequence). The CDR3 runs 13 residues. This CDR3 reads CASFRDSLSPLHF.

This chain joins TRBV5-6 and TRBJ2-1; absent DNA, TCRdb's TRBD1 call cannot be checked. The CDR3 length is 16 residues. CDR1 and CDR2 from the germline V gene are SGHDT and YYEEEE. The CDR3 protein is CASSTVVDRTYNEQFF.

This rearrangement joins TRBV11-1 to TRBJ2-6; lacking DNA, the TRBD1 call made by TCRdb goes unchecked. Germline V gene sequence: CDR1 SGHAT, CDR2 FQDESV (reference sequence). CDR3 size: 18 residues. The CDR3 protein is CASSSPGQGAPGANVLTF.

The rearrangement joins TRBV7-9 to TRBJ1-2; TCRdb picks TRBD1, but there is no DNA to check that call. This CDR3 has 13 residues. Per the germline V gene, CDR1 is SEHNR and CDR2 is FQNEAQ (reference sequence). The CDR3 protein is CASSLGADYGYTF.

V usage is TRBV20-1 and J usage is TRBJ1-2; TCRdb calls TRBD1, which cannot be checked without DNA. Per the germline V gene, CDR1 is DFQATT and CDR2 is SNEGSKA (reference sequence). The CDR3 is 14 amino acids. The CDR3 protein is CSASPGQGDYGYTF.

The chain couples TRBV28 to TRBJ1-5. The CDR3 runs 14 residues. Germline V gives CDR1 MDHEN, CDR2 SYDVKM. CDR3 sequence reads: CASSLGRFVQPQHF.

This rearrangement joins TRBV5-1 to TRBJ1-3; checking the TCRdb D call of TRBD1 is not possible without DNA. The length of the CDR3 is 14 residues. The V gene's germline CDR1 is SGHRS and CDR2 YFSETQ. The CDR3 reads CASSGQGLGNTIYF.

The chain employs TRBV12-3 or TRBV12-4 and TRBJ2-2. The CDR3 has 14 residues. The CDR3: CASSLLAGYGELFF.

V gene TRBV12-3 or TRBV12-4 combines with J gene TRBJ1-6; TCRdb returns TRBD1, unconfirmable since there is no DNA. This CDR3 has 15 amino acids. The chain's CDR3 is CASSSSMGVGSPLHF.

The chain recombines TRBV11-2 with TRBJ2-3; the D call of TRBD2 rests on TCRdb alone, since no DNA is present to check it. CDR3 size: 14 residues. Germline V lookup: CDR1 SGHAT, CDR2 FQNNGV. CDR3 residues: CASSTASGSGTQYF.

The chain recombines TRBV4-1 with TRBJ2-5; the D gene TCRdb calls, TRBD1, cannot be checked with no DNA. This CDR3 has 16 amino acids. Germline CDR1 is MGHRA and CDR2 is YSYEKL. The CDR3 region is CASSQEPPGLGETQYF.

V gene TRBV27 combines with J gene TRBJ2-1; TCRdb's D call of TRBD1 is untestable without DNA. Per the germline V gene, CDR1 is MNHEY and CDR2 is SMNVEV (reference sequence). This CDR3 has 12 residues. The CDR3 reads CASSPQGSEQFF.

The genes are TRBV6-1 and TRBJ1-1; TCRdb calls TRBD1, which cannot be checked without DNA. Germline CDR1 reads MNHNS; CDR2 reads SASEGT. This CDR3 has 15 residues. The CDR3 here is CASSERTGVNTEAFF.

V is TRBV11-2 and J is TRBJ2-1. CDR1 is SGHAT and CDR2 is FQNNGV in the germline V gene. The CDR3 length is 13 residues. The CDR3 reads CASSSNPYNEQFF.

The chain couples TRBV18 to TRBJ2-1; the D call from TCRdb, TRBD2, cannot be confirmed without DNA. CDR1 is KGHSH, CDR2 LQKENI, per germline. The CDR3 consists of 16 residues. The CDR3 sequence is CASSTSRTSGYNEQFF.

The chain combines TRBV7-9 with TRBJ1-5; TCRdb proposes TRBD1, but this gene call is untestable without DNA. The CDR3 length is 16 residues. Germline V lookup: CDR1 SEHNR, CDR2 FQNEAQ (reference sequence). The CDR3 spells CASSATGTGGHQPQHF.

V usage is TRBV29-1 and J usage is TRBJ2-5; checking the TCRdb D call of TRBD1 is not possible without DNA. Per the germline V gene, CDR1 is SQVTM and CDR2 is ANQGSEA. CDR3 length equals 15 residues. The chain's CDR3 is CSARPEDRIQETQYF. Drawing the rest from reference TRBV29-1 and TRBJ2-5, the complete variable domain is SAVISQKPSRDICQRGTSLTIQCQVDSQVTMMFWYRQQPGQSLTLIATANQGSEATYESGFVIDKFPISRPNLTFSTLTVSNMSPEDSSIYLCSARPEDRIQETQYFGPGTRLLVL.

V and J are TRBV24-1 and TRBJ1-5. Per the germline V gene, CDR1 is KGHDR and CDR2 is SFDVKD. This CDR3 is 13 amino acids long. This chain's CDR3 is CATSSQPNQPQHF.

The J gene is TRBJ2-1, the V gene TRBV4-3; TCRdb proposes TRBD2, but this gene call is untestable without DNA. CDR1 is LGHNA and CDR2 is YSLEER in the germline V gene. The length of the CDR3 is 15 residues. The CDR3 region is CASSQVSGSWNEQFF.